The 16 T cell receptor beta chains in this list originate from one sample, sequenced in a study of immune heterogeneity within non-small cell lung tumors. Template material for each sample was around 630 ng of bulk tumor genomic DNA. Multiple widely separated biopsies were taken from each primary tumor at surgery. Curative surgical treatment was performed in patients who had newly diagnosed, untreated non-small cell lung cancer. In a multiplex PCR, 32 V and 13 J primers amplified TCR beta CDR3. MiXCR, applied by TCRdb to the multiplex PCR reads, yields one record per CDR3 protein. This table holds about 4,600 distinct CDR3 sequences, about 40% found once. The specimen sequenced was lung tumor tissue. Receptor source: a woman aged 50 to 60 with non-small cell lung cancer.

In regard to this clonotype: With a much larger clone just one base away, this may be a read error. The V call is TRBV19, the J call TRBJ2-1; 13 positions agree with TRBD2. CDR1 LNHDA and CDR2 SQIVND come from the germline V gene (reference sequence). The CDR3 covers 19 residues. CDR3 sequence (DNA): TGTGCCAGTAGTACGCTAAGGGGACTAGCGGGACCCTCCTACAATGAGCGGTTCTTC. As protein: CASSTLRGLAGPSYNERFF.

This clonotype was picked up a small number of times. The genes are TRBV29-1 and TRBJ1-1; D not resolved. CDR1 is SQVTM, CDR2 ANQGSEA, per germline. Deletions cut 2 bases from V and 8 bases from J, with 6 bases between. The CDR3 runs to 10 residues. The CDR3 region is CSVEQTEAFF. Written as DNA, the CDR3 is TGCAGCGTTGAACAGACAGAAGCTTTCTTT.

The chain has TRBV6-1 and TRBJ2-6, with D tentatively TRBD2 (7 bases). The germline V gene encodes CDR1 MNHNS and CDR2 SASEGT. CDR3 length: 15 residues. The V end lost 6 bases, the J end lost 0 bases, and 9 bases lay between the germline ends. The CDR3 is CASSRGASGANVLTF. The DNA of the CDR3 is TGTGCCAGCAGCCGGGGGGCCTCTGGGGCCAACGTCCTGACTTTC.

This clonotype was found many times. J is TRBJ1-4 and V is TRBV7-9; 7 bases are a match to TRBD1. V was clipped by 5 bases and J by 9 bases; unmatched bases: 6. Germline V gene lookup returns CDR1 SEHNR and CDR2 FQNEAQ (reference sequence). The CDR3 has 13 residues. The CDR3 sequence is CASSAGQRQKLFF. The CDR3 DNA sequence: TGTGCCAGCAGCGCGGGACAGCGGCAAAAACTGTTTTTT.

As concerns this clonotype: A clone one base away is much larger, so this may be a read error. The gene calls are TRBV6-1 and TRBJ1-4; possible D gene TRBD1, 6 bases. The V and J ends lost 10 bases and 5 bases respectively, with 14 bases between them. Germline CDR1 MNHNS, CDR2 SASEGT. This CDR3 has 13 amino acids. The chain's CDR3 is CATRGPWNEKLFF. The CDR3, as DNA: TGTGCCACCAGGGGACCGTGGAATGAAAAACTGTTTTTT.

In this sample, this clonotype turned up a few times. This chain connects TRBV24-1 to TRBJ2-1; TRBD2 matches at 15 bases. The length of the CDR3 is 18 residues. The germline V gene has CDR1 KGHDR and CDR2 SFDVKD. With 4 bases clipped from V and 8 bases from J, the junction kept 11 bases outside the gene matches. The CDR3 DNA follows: TGTGCCACCAGTGAGGGACTAGCGGGAGGCCCCACCCGGGATGAGCAGTTCTTC. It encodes CATSEGLAGGPTRDEQFF.

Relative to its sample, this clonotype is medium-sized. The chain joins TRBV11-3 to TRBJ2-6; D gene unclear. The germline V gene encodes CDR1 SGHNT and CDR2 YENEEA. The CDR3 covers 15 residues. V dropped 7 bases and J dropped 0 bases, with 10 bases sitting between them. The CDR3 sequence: CASKGLGSGANVLTF. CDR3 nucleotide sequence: TGTGCCAGCAAAGGCCTCGGCTCTGGGGCCAACGTCCTGACTTTC.

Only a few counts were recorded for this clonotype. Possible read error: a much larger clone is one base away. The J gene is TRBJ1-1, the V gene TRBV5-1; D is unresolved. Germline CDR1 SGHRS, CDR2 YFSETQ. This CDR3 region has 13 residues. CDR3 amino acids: CASGLVGVTKAFF. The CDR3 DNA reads TGCGCCAGCGGCTTGGTAGGAGTTACTAAAGCTTTCTTT.

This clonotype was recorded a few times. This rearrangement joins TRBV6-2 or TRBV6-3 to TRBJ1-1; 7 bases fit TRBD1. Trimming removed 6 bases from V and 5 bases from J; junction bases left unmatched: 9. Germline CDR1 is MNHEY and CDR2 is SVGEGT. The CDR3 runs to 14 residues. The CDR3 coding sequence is TGTGCCAGCAGGGCCGAGACAGGGAAAACTGAAGCTTTCTTT. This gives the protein CASRAETGKTEAFF.

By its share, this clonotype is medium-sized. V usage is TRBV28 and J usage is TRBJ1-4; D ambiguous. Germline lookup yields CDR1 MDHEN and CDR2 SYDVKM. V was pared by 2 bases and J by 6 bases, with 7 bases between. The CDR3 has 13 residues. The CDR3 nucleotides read TGTGCCAGCAGTTTAGACGGTGATGAAAAACTGTTTTTT. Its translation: CASSLDGDEKLFF.

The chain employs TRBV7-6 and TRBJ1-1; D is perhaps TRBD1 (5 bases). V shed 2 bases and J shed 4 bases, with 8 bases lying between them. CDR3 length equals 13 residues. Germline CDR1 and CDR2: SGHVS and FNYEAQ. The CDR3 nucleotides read TGTGCCAGCAGCTTACTGGGGGGCACTGAAGCTTTCTTT. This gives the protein CASSLLGGTEAFF.

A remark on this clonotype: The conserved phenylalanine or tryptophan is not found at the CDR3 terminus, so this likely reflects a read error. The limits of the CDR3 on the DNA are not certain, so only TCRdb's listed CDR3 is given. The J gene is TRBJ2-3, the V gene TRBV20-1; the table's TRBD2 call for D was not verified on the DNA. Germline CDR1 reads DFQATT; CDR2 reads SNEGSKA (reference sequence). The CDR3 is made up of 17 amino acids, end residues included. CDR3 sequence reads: CSARETGAGASEQYFGP.

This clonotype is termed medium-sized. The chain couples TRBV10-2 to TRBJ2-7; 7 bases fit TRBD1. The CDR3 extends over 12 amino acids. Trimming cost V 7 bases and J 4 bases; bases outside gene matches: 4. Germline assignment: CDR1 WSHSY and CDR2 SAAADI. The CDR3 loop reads CASNPGGYEQYF. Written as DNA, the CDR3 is TGCGCCAGCAACCCAGGGGGATACGAGCAGTACTTC.

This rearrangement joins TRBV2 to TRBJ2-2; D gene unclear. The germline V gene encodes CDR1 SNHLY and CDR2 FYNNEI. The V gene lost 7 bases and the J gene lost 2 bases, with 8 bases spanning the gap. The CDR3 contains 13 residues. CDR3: CASTPVNTGELFF. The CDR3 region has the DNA TGTGCCAGCACCCCGGTTAACACCGGGGAGCTGTTTTTT.

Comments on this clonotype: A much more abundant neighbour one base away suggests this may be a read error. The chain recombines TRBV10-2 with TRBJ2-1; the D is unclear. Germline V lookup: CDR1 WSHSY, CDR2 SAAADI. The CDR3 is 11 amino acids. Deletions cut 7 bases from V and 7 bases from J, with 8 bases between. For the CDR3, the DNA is TGCGCCAGCATTCATTCGAATGAGCAGTTCTTC. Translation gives CASIHSNEQFF.

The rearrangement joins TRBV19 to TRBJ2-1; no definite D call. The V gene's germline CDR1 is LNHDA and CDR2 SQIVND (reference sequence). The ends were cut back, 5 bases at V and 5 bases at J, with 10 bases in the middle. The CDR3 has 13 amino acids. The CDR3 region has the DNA TGTGCCAGTAGTTTCGACTGGGACAATGAGCAGTTCTTC. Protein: CASSFDWDNEQFF.